The 9 T cell receptor beta chains below all came from one sample that was sequenced in a study of shared clonotypes between healthy human individuals. The protocol was immunoSEQ multiplex PCR, while the TCRdb copy is restricted to in-frame clones and leaves out a portion. The table shows a few million clones, with over 90% occurring only once. What was sequenced was naive CD4+ T cells from PBMCs. Subset in this sample: CD45RA+ positively selected. All receptors come from a man between 18 and 35 years old in good health. Some clones in this sample may be carry-over from other donors' samples.

The rearrangement uses TRBV28 and TRBJ1-1; D remains ambiguous. The CDR3 runs to 11 residues. Germline V gene sequence: CDR1 MDHEN, CDR2 SYDVKM. V lost 6 bases and J lost 8, with 10 bases in between. This CDR3 reads CASRTLIEAFF. CDR3 sequence (DNA): TGTGCCAGCAGGACTCTAATCGAAGCTTTCTTT.

This chain connects TRBV2 to TRBJ2-5; D gene unclear. Germline V CDR1 and CDR2: SNHLY, FYNNEI. V was clipped by 10 bases and J by 2 bases, with 17 bases between them. The length of the CDR3 is 14 residues. The CDR3 nucleotides are TGTGCCACTACCCAGGTGTGGGGTCAAGAGACCCAGTACTTC. This sequence encodes CATTQVWGQETQYF.

The genes are TRBV7-2 and TRBJ1-5; D might be TRBD1 (6 bases). The V and J ends lost 5 bases and 0 bases respectively, with 8 bases between them. This CDR3 spans 14 amino acids. The germline V gene has CDR1 SGHTA and CDR2 FQGNSA. CDR3: CASSIQGSNQPQHF. The CDR3, as DNA: TGTGCCAGCAGCATACAGGGTAGCAATCAGCCCCAGCATTTT.

This clone was observed a single time. The V call is TRBV5-1, the J call TRBJ1-2, with a weak D call TRBD1 (6 bases). The length of the CDR3 is 14 residues. Germline CDR1 reads SGHRS; CDR2 reads YFSETQ. Between the trimmed V and J ends, which lost 3 bases and 2 bases, there was a span of 11 bases. The CDR3 nucleotides are TGCGCCAGCAGCTCGGGGGCCGTCAACTATGGCTACACCTTC. Translated, it gives CASSSGAVNYGYTF.

V usage is TRBV19 and J usage is TRBJ1-2; tentative D call: TRBD1 (6 bases). The germline V gene encodes CDR1 LNHDA and CDR2 SQIVND (reference sequence). The CDR3 covers 14 residues. Deletions cut 7 bases from V and 4 bases from J, with 16 bases between. Here the CDR3 DNA reads TGTGCCAGTACCCCTGGACAGAGGAGCTATGGCTACACCTTC. This sequence encodes CASTPGQRSYGYTF. The variable domain in full, completed from reference TRBV19 and TRBJ1-2, reads DGGITQSPKYLFRKEGQNVTLSCEQNLNHDAMYWYRQDPGQGLRLIYYSQIVNDFQKGDIAEGYSVSREKKESFPLTVTSAQKNPTAFYLCASTPGQRSYGYTFGSGTRLTVV.

This clone was recorded only once. The chain employs TRBV5-1 and TRBJ2-1, with no clear D. Germline CDR1 is SGHRS and CDR2 is YFSETQ. V was clipped by 0 bases and J by 7 bases, with 14 bases between them. This CDR3 spans 15 amino acids. The CDR3 region has the DNA TGCGCCAGCAGCTTGGTGGTAGGGTCGGGTAATGAGCAGTTCTTC. Its translation: CASSLVVGSGNEQFF.

The CDR3 sequence: CASSIGTTDTQYF. The CDR3 DNA reads as TGTGCCAGCAGCATCGGGACCACAGATACGCAGTATTTT. The V gene is TRBV13, the J gene TRBJ2-3; D tentatively fits TRBD1 or TRBD2 (5 bases each). V lost 5 bases, J lost 2 bases, and 8 bases lay in between. Germline V gives CDR1 PRHDT, CDR2 FYEKMQ (reference sequence). This CDR3 comprises 13 residues.

The chain combines TRBV11-2 with TRBJ2-3; 10 bases agree with TRBD2. V shed 1 base, J shed 4 bases, and the junction held 11 bases outside the gene matches. Germline V gene sequence: CDR1 SGHAT, CDR2 FQNNGV. This CDR3 is built from 18 residues. CDR3 amino acids: CASSLGSLASGSADTQYF. The CDR3 bases are TGTGCCAGCAGCTTAGGTTCTCTGGCTAGCGGGAGCGCAGATACGCAGTATTTT.

The genes are TRBV7-9 and TRBJ2-2; 7 nucleotides match TRBD2. V was clipped by 0 bases and J by 5 bases; unmatched bases: 9. Germline V gene lookup returns CDR1 SEHNR and CDR2 FQNEAQ (reference sequence). This CDR3 has 17 amino acids. In nucleotides, the CDR3 is TGTGCCAGCAGCTTAGCGGGCAGCGGGATATATACCGGGGAGCTGTTTTTT. Translation gives CASSLAGSGIYTGELFF.